This TCR beta chain comes out of a study of cytomegalovirus exposure and HLA in healthy donors. Study-level points and caveats: Later, an analysis found that TCR clusters from the first cohort tended to co-occur in the roughly 110 validation repertoires. Reports showed the classifier diagnosing cytomegalovirus status with high specificity and sensitivity.

The validation cohort, a group of around 130 subjects, included the donors and was separate from the roughly 700-subject first cohort. J was trimmed by 2 bases and V by 1 base; bases with no gene match: 1. The germline CDR1 and CDR2 sequences are SGHDN and FVKESK. The CDR3 totals 14 residues. The method was immunoSEQ multiplex PCR; TCRdb's version includes in-frame clones alone and lacks a portion of them. The data contain some 50,000 clones, 85% to 95% of them singletons. Comments on this clone: Its antigen is not known.

This TCR came from a woman aged 18-29 years in good health and CMV-seropositive. The sample comprised PBMCs. This chain uses TRBV14 with TRBJ2-7; TRBD1 matches 8 bases. This chain's CDR3 is CASSQGTGTYEQYF. The CDR3 DNA follows: TGTGCCAGCAGCCAAGGGACAGGGACCTACGAGCAGTACTTC.